This paragraph reports one T cell receptor beta chain. This entry belongs to a study of blood T cell repertoires in COVID-19. Looking at the study overall: COVID-19 samples collected from the United States, Italy and Spain covered acute and convalescent phases. In each case, the material was cDNA or gDNA derived from T cells, B-cell-depleted T cells, or PBMCs.

Per the study methods: The assay estimated nucleated cells by amplifying reference gene primers. Profiled with immunoSEQ multiplex PCR; TCRdb holds only in-frame clones, not every one. Clonal size and the V and J genes are those of that table, whereas D and trimming came from the DNA. Of some 180,000 clones listed, around 76% are singletons. The sequencing sample was made of peripheral blood. This sequence was found in a woman aged 55-70 years with COVID-19, enrolled during active disease.

The CDR3 is CASSLGGLAYNEQFF. The CDR3 DNA follows: TGTGCCAGCAGCTTAGGGGGGCTGGCCTACAATGAGCAGTTCTTC. The gene calls are TRBV7-2 and TRBJ2-1, with D tentatively TRBD1 (6 bases). Looked up from germline, CDR1 is SGHTA and CDR2 is FQGNSA. The CDR3 extends over 15 amino acids. V shed 1 base and J shed 2 bases, with 9 bases lying between them.